This T cell receptor (beta chain) was found in a study of T cell repertoires in cytomegalovirus infection. Study-level information: Peptides in the study included HLA-C-restricted and HLA-B-restricted CMV epitopes. Signatures in public TCR beta sequences pointed to both CMV infection and matching HLA type.

On this clonotype itself: What it binds is not known.

Regarding the study as a whole: Clonotypes of TCR beta that were HLA-C-restricted and CMV-specific dominated the ex vivo response. Pooled public TCR beta family frequency picked out CMV carriers with the relevant HLA.

TCRdb analysed the reads with MiXCR anew, one entry per CDR3 protein. The sample yields roughly 990,000 distinct CDR3 sequences, about a third seen once. This CDR3 spans 16 amino acids. Germline CDR1 reads SGDLS; CDR2 reads YYNGEE. The V and J ends lost 4 bases and 2 bases respectively, with 19 bases between them. The receptor comes from a human donor in good health (CMV status not recorded). Some clones in this sample may be carry-over from other donors' samples. The chain recombines TRBV9 with TRBJ2-7; no reliable D call. The sample was cultured CD8+ T cells from PBMCs, taken from culture after CMV antigen stimulation. The CDR3 coding sequence is TGTGCCAGCAGCCTTAGAGCCCCCCAGGCTGCCTACGAGCAGTACGTC. It encodes CASSLRAPQAAYEQYV.